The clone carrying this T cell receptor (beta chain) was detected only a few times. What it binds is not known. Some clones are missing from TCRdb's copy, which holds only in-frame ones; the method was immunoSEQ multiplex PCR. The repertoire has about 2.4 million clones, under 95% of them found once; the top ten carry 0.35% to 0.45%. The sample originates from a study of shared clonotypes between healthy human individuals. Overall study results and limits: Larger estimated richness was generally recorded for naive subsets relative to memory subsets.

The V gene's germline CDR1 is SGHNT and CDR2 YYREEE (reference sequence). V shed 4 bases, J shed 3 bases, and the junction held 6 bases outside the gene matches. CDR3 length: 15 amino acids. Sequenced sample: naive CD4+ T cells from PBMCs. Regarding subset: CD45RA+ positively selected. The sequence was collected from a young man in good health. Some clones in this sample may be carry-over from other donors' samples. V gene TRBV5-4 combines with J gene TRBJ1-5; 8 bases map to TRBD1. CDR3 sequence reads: CASSHDRGLNQPQHF. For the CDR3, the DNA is TGTGCCAGCAGCCACGACAGGGGCCTCAATCAGCCCCAGCATTTT.